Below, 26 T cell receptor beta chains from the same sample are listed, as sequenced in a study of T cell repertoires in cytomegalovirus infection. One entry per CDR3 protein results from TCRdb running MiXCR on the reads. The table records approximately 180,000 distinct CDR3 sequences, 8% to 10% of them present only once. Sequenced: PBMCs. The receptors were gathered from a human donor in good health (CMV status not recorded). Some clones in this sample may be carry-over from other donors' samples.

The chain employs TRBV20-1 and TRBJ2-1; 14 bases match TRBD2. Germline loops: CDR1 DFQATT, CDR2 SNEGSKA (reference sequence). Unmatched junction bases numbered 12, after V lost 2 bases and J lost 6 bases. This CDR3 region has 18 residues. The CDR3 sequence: CSARKPGLAGVLVNEQFF. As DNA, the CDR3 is TGCAGTGCTAGAAAACCGGGACTAGCGGGAGTTTTGGTCAATGAGCAGTTCTTC.

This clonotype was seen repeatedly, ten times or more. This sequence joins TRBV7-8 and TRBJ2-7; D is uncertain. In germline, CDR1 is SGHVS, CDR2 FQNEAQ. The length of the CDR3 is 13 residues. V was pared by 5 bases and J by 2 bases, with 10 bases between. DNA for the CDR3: TGTGCCAGCAGCAAAGACGGAGCCTACGAGCAGTACTTC. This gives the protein CASSKDGAYEQYF.

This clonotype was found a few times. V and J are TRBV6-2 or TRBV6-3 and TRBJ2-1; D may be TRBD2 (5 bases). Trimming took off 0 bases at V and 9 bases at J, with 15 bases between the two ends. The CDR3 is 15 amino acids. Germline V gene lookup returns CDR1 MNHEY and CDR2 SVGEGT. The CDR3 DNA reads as TGTGCCAGCAGTTACTCTCTTACGGGATTGCCTGAGCAGTTCTTC. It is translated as CASSYSLTGLPEQFF.

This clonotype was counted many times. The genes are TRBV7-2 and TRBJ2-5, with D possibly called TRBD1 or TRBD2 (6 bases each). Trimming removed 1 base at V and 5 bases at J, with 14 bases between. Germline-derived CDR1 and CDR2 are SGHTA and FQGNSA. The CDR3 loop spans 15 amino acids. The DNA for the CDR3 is TGTGCCAGCAGCTTAGGGGGGCAGAGCGGGGAGACCCAGTACTTC. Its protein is CASSLGGQSGETQYF.

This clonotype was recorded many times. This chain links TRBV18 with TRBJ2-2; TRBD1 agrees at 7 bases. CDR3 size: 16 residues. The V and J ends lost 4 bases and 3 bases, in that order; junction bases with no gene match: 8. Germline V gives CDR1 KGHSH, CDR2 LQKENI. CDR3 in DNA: TGTGCCAGCTCACGTCTTGACAGGGAGCACACCGGGGAGCTGTTTTTT. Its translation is CASSRLDREHTGELFF. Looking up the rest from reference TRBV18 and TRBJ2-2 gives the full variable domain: NAGVMQNPRHLVRRRGQEARLRCSPMKGHSHVYWYRQLPEEGLKFMVYLQKENIIDESGMPKERFSAEFPKEGPSILRIQQVVRGDSAAYFCASSRLDREHTGELFFGEGSRLTVL.

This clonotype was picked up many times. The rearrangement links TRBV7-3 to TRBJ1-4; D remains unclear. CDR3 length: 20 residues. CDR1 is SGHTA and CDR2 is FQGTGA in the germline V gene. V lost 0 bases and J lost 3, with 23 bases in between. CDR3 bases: TGTGCCAGCAGCTTAACTCCGGTGGGTCAGGTCGGCTCAGCTAATGAAAAACTGTTTTTT. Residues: CASSLTPVGQVGSANEKLFF.

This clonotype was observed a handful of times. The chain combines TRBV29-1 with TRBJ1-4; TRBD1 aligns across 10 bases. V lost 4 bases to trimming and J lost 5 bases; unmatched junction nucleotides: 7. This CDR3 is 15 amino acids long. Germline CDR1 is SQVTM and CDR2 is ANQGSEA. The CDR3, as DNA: TGCAGCGTTGTGGCGACAGGGGGCCCGAATGAAAAACTGTTTTTT. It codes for CSVVATGGPNEKLFF.

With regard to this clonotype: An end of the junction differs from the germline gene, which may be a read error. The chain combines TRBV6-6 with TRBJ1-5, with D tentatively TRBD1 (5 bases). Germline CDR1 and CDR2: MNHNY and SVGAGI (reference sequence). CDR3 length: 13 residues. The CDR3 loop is CACSTTVRQPQHF. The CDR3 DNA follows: TGTGCCTGCAGTACGACAGTCCGTCAGCCCCAGCATTTT.

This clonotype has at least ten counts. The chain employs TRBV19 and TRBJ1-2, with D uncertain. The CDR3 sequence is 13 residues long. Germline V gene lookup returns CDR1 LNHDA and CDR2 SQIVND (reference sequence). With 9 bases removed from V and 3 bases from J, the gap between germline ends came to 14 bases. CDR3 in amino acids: CASRGRWDYGYTF. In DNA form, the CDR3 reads TGTGCCAGCCGCGGGCGATGGGACTATGGCTACACCTTC.

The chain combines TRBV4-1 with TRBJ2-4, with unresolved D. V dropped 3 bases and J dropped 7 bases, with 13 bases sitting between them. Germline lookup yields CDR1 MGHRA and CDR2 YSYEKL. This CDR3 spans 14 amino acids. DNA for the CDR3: TGCGCCAGCAGCCATGCTAGATATGGGAACATTCAGTACTTC. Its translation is CASSHARYGNIQYF.

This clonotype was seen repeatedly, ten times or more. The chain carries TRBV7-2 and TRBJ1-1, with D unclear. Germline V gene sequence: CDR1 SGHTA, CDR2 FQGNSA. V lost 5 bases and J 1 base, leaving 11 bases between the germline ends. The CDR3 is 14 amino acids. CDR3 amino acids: CASSPRTANTEAFF. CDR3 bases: TGTGCCAGCAGCCCGAGGACGGCGAACACTGAAGCTTTCTTT.

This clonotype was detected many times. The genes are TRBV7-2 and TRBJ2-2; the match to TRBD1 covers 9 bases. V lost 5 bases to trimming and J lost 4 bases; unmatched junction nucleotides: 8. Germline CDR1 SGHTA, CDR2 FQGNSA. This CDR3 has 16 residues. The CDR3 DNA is TGTGCCAGCAGCAATTGGGACAGGGTCTCCACCGGGGAGCTGTTTTTT. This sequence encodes CASSNWDRVSTGELFF. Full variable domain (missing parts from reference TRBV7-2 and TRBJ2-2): GAGVSQSPSNKVTEKGKDVELRCDPISGHTALYWYRQSLGQGLEFLIYFQGNSAPDKSGLPSDRFSAERTGGSVSTLTIQRTQQEDSAVYLCASSNWDRVSTGELFFGEGSRLTVL.

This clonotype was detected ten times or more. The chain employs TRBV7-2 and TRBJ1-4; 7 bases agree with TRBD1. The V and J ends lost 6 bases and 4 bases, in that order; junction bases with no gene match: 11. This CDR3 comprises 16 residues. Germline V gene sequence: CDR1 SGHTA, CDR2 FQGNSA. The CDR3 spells CASSLRGRGGNEKLFF. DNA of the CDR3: TGTGCCAGCAGTTTGAGGGGGCGGGGTGGTAATGAAAAACTGTTTTTT.

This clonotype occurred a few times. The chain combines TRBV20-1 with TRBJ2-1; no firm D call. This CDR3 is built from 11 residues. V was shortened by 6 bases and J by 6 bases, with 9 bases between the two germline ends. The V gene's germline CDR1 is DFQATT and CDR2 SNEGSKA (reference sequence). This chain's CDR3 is CSASKINEQFF. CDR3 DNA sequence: TGCAGTGCCAGCAAGATCAATGAGCAGTTCTTC.

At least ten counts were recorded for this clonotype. This CDR3 reads CASSLAYGGEQFF. In nucleotides, the CDR3 is TGTGCCAGCAGCTTAGCTTATGGCGGTGAGCAGTTCTTC. J is TRBJ2-1 and V is TRBV7-2; no definite D call. This CDR3 contains 13 residues. The germline V gene encodes CDR1 SGHTA and CDR2 FQGNSA. Trimming pared 0 bases from V and 9 bases from J, leaving 9 bases between.

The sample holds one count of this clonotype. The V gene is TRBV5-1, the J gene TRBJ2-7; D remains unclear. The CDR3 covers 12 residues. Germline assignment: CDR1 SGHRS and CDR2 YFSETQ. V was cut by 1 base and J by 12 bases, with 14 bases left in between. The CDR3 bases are TGCGCCAGCAGCTTGAATTCGCAGGAGACGTACTTC. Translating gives CASSLNSQETYF.

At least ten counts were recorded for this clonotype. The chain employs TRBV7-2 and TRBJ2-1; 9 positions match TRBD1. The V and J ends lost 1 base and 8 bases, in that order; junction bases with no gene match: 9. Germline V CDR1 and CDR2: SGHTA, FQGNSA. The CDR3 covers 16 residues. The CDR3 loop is CASSLEGQGISHEQFF. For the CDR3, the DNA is TGTGCCAGCAGCTTAGAGGGACAGGGAATCTCCCATGAGCAGTTCTTC.

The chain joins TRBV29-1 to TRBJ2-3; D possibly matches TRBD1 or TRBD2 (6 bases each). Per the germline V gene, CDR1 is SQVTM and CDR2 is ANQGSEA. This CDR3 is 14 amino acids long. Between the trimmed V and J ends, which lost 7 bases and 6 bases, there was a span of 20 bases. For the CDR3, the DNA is TGCAGCGCTTCAGCGGGTTCCGGACAGGATACGCAGTATTTT. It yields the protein CSASAGSGQDTQYF.

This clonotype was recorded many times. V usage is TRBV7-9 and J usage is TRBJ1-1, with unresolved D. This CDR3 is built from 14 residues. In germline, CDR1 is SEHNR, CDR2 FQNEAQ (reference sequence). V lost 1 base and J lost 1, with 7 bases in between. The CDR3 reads CASSLGPQNTEAFF. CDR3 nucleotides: TGTGCCAGCAGCTTAGGGCCCCAGAACACTGAAGCTTTCTTT. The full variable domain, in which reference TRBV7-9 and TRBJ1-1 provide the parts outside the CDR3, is DTGVSQNPRHKITKRGQNVTFRCDPISEHNRLYWYRQTLGQGPEFLTYFQNEAQLEKSRLLSDRFSAERPKGSFSTLEIQRTEQGDSAMYLCASSLGPQNTEAFFGQGTRLTVV.

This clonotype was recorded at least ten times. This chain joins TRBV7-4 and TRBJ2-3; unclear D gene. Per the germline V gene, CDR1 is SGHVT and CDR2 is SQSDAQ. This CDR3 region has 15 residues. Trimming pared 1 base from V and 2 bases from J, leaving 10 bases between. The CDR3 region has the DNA TGTGCCAGCAGCTTAGAAACACCTTACACAGATACGCAGTATTTT. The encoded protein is CASSLETPYTDTQYF.

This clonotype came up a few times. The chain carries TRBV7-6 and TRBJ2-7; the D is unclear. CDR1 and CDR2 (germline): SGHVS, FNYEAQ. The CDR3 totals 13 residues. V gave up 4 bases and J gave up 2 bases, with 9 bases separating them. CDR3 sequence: CASSSSPTYEQYF. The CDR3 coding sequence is TGTGCCAGCAGCTCTTCCCCAACCTACGAGCAGTACTTC. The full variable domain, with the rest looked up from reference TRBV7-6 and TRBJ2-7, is GAGVSQSPRYKVTKRGQDVALRCDPISGHVSLYWYRQALGQGPEFLTYFNYEAQQDKSGLPNDRFSAERPEGSISTLTIQRTEQRDSAMYRCASSSSPTYEQYFGPGTRLTVT.

CDR3 residues: CASSRLSGRINEQFF. CDR3 bases: TGTGCCAGCAGCCGCCTGAGCGGGAGGATTAATGAGCAGTTCTTC. The V gene is TRBV3-1, the J gene TRBJ2-1; 9 nucleotides line up with TRBD2. V trimming: 4 bases; J trimming: 7 bases; junction bases outside the gene matches: 8. The CDR3 has 15 amino acids. The germline CDR1 and CDR2 sequences are LGHDT and YNNKEL (reference sequence).

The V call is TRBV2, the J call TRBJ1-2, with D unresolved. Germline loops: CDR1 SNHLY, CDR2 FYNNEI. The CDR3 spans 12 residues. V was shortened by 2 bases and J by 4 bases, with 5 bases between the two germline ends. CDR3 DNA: TGTGCCAGCAGTGAATCCGGCTATGGCTACACCTTC. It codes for CASSESGYGYTF.

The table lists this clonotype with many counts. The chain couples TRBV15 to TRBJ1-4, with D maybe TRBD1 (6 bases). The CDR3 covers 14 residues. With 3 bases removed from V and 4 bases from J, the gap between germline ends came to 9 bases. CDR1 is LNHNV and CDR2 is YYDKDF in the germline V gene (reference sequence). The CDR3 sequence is CATSSVGGNEKLFF. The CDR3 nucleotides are TGTGCCACCAGCAGCGTAGGGGGTAATGAAAAACTGTTTTTT.

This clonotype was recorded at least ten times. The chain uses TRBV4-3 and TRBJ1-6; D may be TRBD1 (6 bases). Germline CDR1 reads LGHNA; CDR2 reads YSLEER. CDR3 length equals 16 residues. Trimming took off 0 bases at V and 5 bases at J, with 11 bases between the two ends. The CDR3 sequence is CASSQDRQANNSPLHF. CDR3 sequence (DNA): TGCGCCAGCAGCCAAGACCGACAGGCGAATAATTCACCCCTCCACTTT.

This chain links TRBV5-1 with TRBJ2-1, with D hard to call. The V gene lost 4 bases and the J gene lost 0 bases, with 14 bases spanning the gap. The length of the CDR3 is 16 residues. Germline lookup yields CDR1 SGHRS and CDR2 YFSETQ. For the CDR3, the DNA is TGCGCCAGCAGCCCCGCAGTGGGCCGCTCCTACAATGAGCAGTTCTTC. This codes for CASSPAVGRSYNEQFF.